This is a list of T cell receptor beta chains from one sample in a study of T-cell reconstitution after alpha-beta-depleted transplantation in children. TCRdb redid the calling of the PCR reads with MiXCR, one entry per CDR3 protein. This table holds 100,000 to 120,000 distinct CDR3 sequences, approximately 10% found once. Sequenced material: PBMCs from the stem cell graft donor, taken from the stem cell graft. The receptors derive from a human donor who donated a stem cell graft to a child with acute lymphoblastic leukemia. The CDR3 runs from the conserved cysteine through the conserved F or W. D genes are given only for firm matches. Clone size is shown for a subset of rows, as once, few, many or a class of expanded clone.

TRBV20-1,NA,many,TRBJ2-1,TGCAGTGGGGAGGCCCGGGCAGGGAATGAGCAGTTCTTC,CSGEARAGNEQFF
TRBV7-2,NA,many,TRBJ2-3,TGTGCCAGCGCAGGGCGCGCAGATACGCAGTATTTT,CASAGRADTQYF
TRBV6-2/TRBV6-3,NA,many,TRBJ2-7,TGTGCCAGCAGTCTCGGGGACGGGGGAGCCTACGAGCAGTACTTC,CASSLGDGGAYEQYF
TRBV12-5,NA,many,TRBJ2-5,TGTGCTAGTGGTTTGGACTACCCCTACCAAGAGACCCAGTACTTC,CASGLDYPYQETQYF
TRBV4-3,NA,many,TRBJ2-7,TGCGCCAGCAGCCAAGACGTAATAACAGCTAACTTATACGAGCAGTACTTC,CASSQDVITANLYEQYF
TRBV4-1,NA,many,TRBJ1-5,TGCGCCAGCAGCCAAGATCCCAGGGCTTATAGCAATCAGCCCCAGCATTTT,CASSQDPRAYSNQPQHF
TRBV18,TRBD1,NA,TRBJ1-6,TGTGCCAGCTCACCACTGCAGGGGGATAATTCACCCCTCCACTTT,CASSPLQGDNSPLHF
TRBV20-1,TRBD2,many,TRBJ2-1,TGCAGTGCTAGCGATCGGGCTAGCGGGGGTGGTGAGCAGTTCTTC,CSASDRASGGGEQFF
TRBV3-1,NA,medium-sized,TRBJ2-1,TGTGCCAGCAGCCAATTGTCGAACAATGAGCAGTTCTTC,CASSQLSNNEQFF
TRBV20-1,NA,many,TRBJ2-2,TGCAGTGCTAGTATCCCCGGGGAGCTGTTTTTT,CSASIPGELFF
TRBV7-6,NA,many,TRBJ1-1,TGTGCCAGCAGCCAAACAGTACGGGGGGACGGTTTTGAAGCTTTCTTT,CASSQTVRGDGFEAFF
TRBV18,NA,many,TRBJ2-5,TGTGCCAGCTCACCAGAGGGGGTACCGCAAGAGACCCAGTACTTC,CASSPEGVPQETQYF
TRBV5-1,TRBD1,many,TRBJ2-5,TGCGCCAGCAGCGCAACCGGGACAGGGAAAAGGACCCAGTACTTC,CASSATGTGKRTQYF
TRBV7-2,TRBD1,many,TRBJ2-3,TGTGCCAGCAGCTTGGACAGGGGCACAGATACGCAGTATTTT,CASSLDRGTDTQYF
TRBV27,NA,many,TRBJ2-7,TGTGCCAGCAGTCCGTTTGCAGGGGTGCGGGAGCAGTACTTC,CASSPFAGVREQYF
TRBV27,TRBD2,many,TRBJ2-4,TGTGCCAGCAGTCCCGACCCTAGCGGGGGAAAGAAAAACATTCAGTACTTC,CASSPDPSGGKKNIQYF
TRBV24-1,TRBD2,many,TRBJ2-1,TGTGCCACCAGTGATTTTGGCCTAGCGGGAGACGGTTCCTACAATGAGCAGTTCTTC,CATSDFGLAGDGSYNEQFF
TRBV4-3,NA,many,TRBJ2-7,TGCGCCAGCAGCCAAGACTACGTAGGTTACGAGCAGTACTTC,CASSQDYVGYEQYF